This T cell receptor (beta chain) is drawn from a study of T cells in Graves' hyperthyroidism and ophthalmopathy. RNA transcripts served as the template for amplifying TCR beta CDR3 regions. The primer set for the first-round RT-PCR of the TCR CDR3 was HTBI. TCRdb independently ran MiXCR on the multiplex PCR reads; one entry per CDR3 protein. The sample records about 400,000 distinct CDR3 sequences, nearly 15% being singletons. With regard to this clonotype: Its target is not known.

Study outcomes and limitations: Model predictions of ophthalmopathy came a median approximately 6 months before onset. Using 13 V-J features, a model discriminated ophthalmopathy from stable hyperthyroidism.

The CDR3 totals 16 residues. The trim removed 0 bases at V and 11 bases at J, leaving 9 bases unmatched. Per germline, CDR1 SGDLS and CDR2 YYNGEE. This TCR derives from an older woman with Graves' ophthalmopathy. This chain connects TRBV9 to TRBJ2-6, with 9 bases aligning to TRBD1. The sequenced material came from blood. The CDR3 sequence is CASSVEGSWTGDVLTF. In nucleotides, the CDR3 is TGTGCCAGCAGCGTAGAGGGGTCCTGGACAGGGGACGTCCTGACTTTC.